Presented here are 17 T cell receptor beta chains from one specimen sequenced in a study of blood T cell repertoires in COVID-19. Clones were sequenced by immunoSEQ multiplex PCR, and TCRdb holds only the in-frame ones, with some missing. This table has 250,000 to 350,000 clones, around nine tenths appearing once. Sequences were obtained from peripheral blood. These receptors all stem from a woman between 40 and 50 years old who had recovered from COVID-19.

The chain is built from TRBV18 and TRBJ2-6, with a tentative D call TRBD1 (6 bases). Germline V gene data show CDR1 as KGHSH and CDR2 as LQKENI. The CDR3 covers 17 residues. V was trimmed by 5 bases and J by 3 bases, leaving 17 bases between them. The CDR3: CASSKNTGTHGANVLTF. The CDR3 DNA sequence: TGTGCCAGCTCAAAGAATACAGGGACGCATGGGGCCAACGTCCTGACTTTC.

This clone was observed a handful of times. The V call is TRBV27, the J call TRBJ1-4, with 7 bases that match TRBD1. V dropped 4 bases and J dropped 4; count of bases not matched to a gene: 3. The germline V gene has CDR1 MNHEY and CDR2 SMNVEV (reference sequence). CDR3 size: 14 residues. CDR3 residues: CASSSGQHNEKLFF. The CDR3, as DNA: TGTGCCAGCAGTTCGGGACAGCATAATGAAAAACTGTTTTTT.

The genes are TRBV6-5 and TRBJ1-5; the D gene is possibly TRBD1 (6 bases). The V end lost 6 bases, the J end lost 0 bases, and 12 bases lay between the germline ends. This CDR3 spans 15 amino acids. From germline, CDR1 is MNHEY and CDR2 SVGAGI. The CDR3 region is CASRITQGSNQPQHF. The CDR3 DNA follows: TGTGCCAGCAGAATCACACAGGGTAGCAATCAGCCCCAGCATTTT.

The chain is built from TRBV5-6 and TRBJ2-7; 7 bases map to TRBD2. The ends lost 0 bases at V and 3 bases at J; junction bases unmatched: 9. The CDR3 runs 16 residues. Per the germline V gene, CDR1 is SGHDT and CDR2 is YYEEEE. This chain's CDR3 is CASSLAPGREFYEQYF. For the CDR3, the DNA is TGTGCCAGCAGCTTGGCCCCGGGGCGGGAGTTCTACGAGCAGTACTTC.

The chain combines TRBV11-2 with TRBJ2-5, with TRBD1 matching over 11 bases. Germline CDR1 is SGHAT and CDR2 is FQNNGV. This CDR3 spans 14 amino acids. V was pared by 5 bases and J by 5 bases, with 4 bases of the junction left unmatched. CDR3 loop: CASSRGQGEETQYF. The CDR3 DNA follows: TGTGCCAGCAGCCGGGGACAGGGGGAGGAGACCCAGTACTTC. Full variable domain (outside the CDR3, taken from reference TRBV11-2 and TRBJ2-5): EAGVAQSPRYKIIEKRQSVAFWCNPISGHATLYWYQQILGQGPKLLIQFQNNGVVDDSQLPKDRFSAERLKGVDSTLKIQPAKLEDSAVYLCASSRGQGEETQYFGPGTRLLVL.

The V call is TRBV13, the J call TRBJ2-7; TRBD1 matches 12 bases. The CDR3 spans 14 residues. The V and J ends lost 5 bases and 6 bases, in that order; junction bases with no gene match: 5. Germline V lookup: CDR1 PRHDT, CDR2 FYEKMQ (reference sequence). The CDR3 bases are TGTGCCAGCAGCCGGGGACAGGGGGCAGGCGAGCAGTACTTC. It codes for CASSRGQGAGEQYF.

The CDR3 DNA reads as TGTGCCAGCAGCAGAAATGGGAAAAACAGGGGGATCAAGAACACCGGGGAGCTGTTTTTT. It yields the protein CASSRNGKNRGIKNTGELFF. The chain has TRBV6-6 and TRBJ2-2; TRBD1 agrees at 8 bases. This CDR3 has 20 amino acids. V lost 6 bases to trimming and J lost 1 base; unmatched junction nucleotides: 19. Germline V gives CDR1 MNHNY, CDR2 SVGAGI (reference sequence).

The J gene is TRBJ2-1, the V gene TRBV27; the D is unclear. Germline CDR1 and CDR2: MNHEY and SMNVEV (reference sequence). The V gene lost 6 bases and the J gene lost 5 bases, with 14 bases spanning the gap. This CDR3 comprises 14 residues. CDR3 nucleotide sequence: TGTGCCAGCAGACAATACTATCTACACAATGAGCAGTTCTTC. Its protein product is CASRQYYLHNEQFF.

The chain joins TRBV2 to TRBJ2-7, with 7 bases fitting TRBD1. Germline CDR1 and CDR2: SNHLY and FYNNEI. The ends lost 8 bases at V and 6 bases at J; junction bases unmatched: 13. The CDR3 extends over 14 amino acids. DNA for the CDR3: TGTGCCAGCTACGGGGACAGTCGGTCCGGCGAGCAGTACTTC. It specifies CASYGDSRSGEQYF. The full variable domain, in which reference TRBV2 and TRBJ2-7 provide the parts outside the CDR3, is EPEVTQTPSHQVTQMGQEVILRCVPISNHLYFYWYRQILGQKVEFLVSFYNNEISEKSEIFDDQFSVERPDGSNFTLKIRSTKLEDSAMYFCASYGDSRSGEQYFGPGTRLTVT.

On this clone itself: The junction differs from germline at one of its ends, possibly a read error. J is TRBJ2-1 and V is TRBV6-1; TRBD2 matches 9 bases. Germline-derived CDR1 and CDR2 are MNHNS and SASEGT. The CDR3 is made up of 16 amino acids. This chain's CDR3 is CASSEGAGGNNNEQFF. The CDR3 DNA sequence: TGTGCCAGCAGCGAAGGAGCGGGAGGTAATAACAATGAGCAGTTCTTC.

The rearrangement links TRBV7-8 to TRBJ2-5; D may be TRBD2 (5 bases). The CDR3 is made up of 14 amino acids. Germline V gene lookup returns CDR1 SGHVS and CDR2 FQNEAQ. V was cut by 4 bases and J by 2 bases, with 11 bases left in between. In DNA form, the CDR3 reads TGTGCCAGCAGCTCAGGACTCAGACAAGAGACCCAGTACTTC. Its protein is CASSSGLRQETQYF.

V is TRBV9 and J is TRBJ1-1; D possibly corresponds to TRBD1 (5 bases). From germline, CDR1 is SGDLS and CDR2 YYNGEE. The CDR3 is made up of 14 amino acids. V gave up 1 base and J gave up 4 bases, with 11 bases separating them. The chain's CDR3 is CASSVRGMGTEAFF. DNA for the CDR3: TGTGCCAGCAGCGTACGGGGGATGGGCACTGAAGCTTTCTTT.

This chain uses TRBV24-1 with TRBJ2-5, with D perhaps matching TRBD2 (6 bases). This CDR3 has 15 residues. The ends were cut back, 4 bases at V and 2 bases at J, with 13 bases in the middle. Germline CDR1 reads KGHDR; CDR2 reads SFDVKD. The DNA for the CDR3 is TGTGCCACCAGTGAGCAGCGGGTAGGTCAAGAGACCCAGTACTTC. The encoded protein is CATSEQRVGQETQYF.

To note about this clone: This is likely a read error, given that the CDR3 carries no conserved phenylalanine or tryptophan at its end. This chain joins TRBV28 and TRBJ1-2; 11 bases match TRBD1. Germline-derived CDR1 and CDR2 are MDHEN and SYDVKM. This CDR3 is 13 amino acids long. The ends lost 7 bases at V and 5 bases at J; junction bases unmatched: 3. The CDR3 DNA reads TGTGCCAGCACAGGACAGGGGGCTTATGGCTACACCTCA. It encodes CASTGQGAYGYTS.

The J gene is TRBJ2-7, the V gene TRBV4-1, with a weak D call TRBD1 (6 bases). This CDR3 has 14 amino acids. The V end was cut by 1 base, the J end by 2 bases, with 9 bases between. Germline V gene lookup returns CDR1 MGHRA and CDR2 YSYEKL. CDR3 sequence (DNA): TGCGCCAGCAGCCAAGTCAGGGGCCCCTACGAGCAGTACTTC. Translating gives CASSQVRGPYEQYF.

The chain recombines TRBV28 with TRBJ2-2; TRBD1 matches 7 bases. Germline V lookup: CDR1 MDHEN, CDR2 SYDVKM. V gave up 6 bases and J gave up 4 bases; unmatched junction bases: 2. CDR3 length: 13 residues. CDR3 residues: CASRPGGTGELFF. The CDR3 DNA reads TGTGCCAGCAGACCAGGGGGCACCGGGGAGCTGTTTTTT.

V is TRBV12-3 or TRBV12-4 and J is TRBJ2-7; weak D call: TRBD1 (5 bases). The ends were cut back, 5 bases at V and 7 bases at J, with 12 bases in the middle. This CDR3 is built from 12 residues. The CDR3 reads CASSHRTLEQYF. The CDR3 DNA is TGTGCCAGCAGTCACCGGACACTAGAGCAGTACTTC.